This T cell receptor beta chain was recorded in a study of blood T cell repertoires in COVID-19. Per the germline V gene, CDR1 is SGHDT and CDR2 is YYEEEE. With 3 bases clipped from V and 7 bases from J, the junction kept 6 bases outside the gene matches. The CDR3 runs 16 residues. How the authors handled the data: By means of reference gene primer amplification, nucleated cell counts were estimated. Measured with immunoSEQ multiplex PCR; TCRdb has only the in-frame clones, and not every one. The V and J calls and clone size were taken over from that table, and D and trimming were inferred from the DNA. The data show around 7,000 clones, 75% to 90% seen once.

Material for sequencing was peripheral blood. J is TRBJ2-1 and V is TRBV5-6; TRBD2 matches 14 bases. The receptor comes from a human donor with active COVID-19. The donor label of this sample is uncertain. In DNA form, the CDR3 reads TGTGCCAGCAGCTCGGAGACTAGCGGGAGGGTGAATGAGCAGTTCTTC. Protein product: CASSSETSGRVNEQFF. The variable domain in full, completed from reference TRBV5-6 and TRBJ2-1, reads DAGVTQSPTHLIKTRGQQVTLRCSPKSGHDTVSWYQQALGQGPQFIFQYYEEEERQRGNFPDRFSGHQFPNYSSELNVNALLLGDSALYLCASSSETSGRVNEQFFGPGTRLTVL.